This T cell receptor (beta chain) was obtained from a study of blood T cell repertoires in COVID-19. The CDR3 length is 17 residues. Germline CDR1 LGHDT, CDR2 YNNKEL (reference sequence). Germline trimming cut 4 bases from V and 4 bases from J; bases unmatched to any gene: 12. Here immunoSEQ multiplex PCR was the method, and the copy in TCRdb shows in-frame clones only, minus some. This table has a few hundred thousand clones, more than 75% appearing once. This sequence originates from a man in his forties with active or convalescent COVID-19. Sequenced input: peripheral blood. V gene TRBV3-1 (or the pseudogene TRBV3-2) combines with J gene TRBJ1-1; 10 bases line up with TRBD1. The CDR3, as DNA: TGTGCCAGCAGCCCTTTGGACAGGGGGTATTCGAGCACTGAAGCTTTCTTT. Amino acids: CASSPLDRGYSSTEAFF.